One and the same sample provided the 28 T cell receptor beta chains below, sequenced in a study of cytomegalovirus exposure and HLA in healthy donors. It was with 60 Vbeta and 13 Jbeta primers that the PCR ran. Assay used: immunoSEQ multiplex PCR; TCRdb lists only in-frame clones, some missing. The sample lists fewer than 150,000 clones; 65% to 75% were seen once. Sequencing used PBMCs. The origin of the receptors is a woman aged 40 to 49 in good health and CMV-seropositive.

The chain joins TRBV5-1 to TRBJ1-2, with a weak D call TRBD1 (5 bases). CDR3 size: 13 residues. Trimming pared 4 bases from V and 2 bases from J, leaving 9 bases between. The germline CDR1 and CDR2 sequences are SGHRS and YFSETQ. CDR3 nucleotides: TGCGCCAGCAGCGGACAAGCAAACTATGGCTACACCTTC. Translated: CASSGQANYGYTF.

This CDR3 reads CASSLVYRDSENYGYTF. In DNA, the CDR3 is TGTGCCAGCAGCTTAGTCTACCGGGACAGCGAAAACTATGGCTACACCTTC. The chain recombines TRBV7-8 with TRBJ1-2; the match to TRBD1 covers 7 bases. The ends lost 1 base at V and 2 bases at J; junction bases unmatched: 10. CDR3 length: 17 residues. Germline loops: CDR1 SGHVS, CDR2 FQNEAQ.

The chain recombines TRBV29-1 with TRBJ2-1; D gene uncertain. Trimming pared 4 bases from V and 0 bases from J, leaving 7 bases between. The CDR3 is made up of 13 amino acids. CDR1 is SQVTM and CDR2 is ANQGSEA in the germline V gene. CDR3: CSVGLSSYNEQFF. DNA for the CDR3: TGCAGCGTTGGACTCAGCTCCTACAATGAGCAGTTCTTC.

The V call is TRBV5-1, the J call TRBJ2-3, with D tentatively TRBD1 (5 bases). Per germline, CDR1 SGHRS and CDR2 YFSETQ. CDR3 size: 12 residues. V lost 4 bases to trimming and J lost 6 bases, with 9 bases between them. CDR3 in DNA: TGCGCCAGCAGCCACTCAGGGGATACGCAGTATTTT. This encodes CASSHSGDTQYF.

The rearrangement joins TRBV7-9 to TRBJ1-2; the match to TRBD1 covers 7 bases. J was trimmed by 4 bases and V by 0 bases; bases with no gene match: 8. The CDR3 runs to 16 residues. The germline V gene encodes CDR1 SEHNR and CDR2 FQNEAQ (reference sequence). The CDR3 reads CASSLAGQRAGYGYTF. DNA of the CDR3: TGTGCCAGCAGCTTAGCGGGACAGCGCGCGGGCTATGGCTACACCTTC.

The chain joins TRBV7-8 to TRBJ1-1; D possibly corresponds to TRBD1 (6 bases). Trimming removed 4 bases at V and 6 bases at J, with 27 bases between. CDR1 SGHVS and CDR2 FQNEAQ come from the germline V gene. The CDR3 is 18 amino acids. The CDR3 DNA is TGTGCCAGCAGCTCCCCCCCGGGGGGGGCGACAGTTGGCCCTGAAGCTTTCTTT. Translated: CASSSPPGGATVGPEAFF. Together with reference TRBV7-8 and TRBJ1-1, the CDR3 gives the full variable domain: GAGVSQSPRYKVAKRGQDVALRCDPISGHVSLFWYQQALGQGPEFLTYFQNEAQLDKSGLPSDRFFAERPEGSVSTLKIQRTQQEDSAVYLCASSSPPGGATVGPEAFFGQGTRLTVV.

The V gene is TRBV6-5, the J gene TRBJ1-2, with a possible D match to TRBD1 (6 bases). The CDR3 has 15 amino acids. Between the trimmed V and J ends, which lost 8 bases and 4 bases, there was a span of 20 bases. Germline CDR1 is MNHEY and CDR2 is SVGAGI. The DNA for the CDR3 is TGTGCCAGCTCATCATCAGGGGCTGGCCTCTATGGCTACACCTTC. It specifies CASSSSGAGLYGYTF.

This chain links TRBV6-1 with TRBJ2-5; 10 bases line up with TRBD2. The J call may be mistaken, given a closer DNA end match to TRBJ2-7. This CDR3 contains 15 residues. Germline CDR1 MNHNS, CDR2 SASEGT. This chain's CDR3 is CASSVRLAGTYEQYF. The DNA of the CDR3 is TGTGCCAGCAGCGTCCGACTAGCGGGTACCTACGAGCAGTACTTC.

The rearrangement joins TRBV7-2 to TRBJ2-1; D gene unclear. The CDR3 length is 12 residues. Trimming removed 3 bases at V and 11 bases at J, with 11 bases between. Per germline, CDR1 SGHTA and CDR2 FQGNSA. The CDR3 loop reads CASSFEGTKQFF. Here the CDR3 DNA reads TGTGCCAGCAGCTTCGAAGGAACTAAGCAGTTCTTC. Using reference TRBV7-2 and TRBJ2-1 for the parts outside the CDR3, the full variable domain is GAGVSQSPSNKVTEKGKDVELRCDPISGHTALYWYRQSLGQGLEFLIYFQGNSAPDKSGLPSDRFSAERTGGSVSTLTIQRTQQEDSAVYLCASSFEGTKQFFGPGTRLTVL.

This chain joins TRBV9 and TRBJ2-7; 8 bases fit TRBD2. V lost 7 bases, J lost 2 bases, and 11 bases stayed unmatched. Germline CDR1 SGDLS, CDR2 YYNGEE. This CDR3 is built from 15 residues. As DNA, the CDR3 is TGTGCCAGCTCCGCCGGGGGGGCCATTACCTACGAGCAGTACTTC. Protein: CASSAGGAITYEQYF.

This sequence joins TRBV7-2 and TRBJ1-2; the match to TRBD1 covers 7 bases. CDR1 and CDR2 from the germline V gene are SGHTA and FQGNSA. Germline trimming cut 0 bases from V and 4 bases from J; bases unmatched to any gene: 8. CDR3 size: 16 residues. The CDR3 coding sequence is TGTGCCAGCAGCTTAGCGGCGGGACAGCCAAGCTATGGCTACACCTTC. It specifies CASSLAAGQPSYGYTF.

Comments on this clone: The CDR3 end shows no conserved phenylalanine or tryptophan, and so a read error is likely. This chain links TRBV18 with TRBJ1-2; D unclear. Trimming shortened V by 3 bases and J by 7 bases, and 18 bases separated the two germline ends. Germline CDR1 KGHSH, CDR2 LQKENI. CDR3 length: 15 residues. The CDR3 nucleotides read TGTGCCAGCTCACCTGTCGGGAACGCGGGAAGTGGCTACACCCTC. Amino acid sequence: CASSPVGNAGSGYTL.

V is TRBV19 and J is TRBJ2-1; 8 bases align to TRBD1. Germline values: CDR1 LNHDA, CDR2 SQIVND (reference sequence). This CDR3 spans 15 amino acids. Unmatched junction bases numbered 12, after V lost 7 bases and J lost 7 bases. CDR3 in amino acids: CASKEAGQGTNEQFF. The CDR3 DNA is TGTGCCAGTAAGGAGGCAGGACAGGGAACGAATGAGCAGTTCTTC.

CDR3 amino acids: CASSFRTGGPSGANVLTF. The CDR3, as DNA: TGTGCCAGCAGCTTCCGGACAGGGGGACCCTCTGGGGCCAACGTCCTGACTTTC. The chain employs TRBV7-3 and TRBJ2-6, with 10 bases identical to TRBD1. The V segment lost 3 bases and the J segment 0 bases; nucleotides outside the gene matches: 5. This CDR3 region has 18 residues. Germline-derived CDR1 and CDR2 are SGHTA and FQGTGA.

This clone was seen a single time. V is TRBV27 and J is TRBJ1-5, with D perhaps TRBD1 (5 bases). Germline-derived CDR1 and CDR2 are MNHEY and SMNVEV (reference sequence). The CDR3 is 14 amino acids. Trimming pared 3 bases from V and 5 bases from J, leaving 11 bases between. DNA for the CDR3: TGTGCCAGCAGTTTGGGGGGGAGGGATCAGCCCCAGCATTTT. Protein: CASSLGGRDQPQHF.

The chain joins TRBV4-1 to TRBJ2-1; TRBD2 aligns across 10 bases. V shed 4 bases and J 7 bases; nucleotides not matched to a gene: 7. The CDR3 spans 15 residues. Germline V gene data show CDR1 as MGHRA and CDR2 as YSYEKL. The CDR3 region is CASSRLAGVGNEQFF. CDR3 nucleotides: TGCGCCAGCAGCCGGCTAGCGGGAGTGGGTAATGAGCAGTTCTTC.

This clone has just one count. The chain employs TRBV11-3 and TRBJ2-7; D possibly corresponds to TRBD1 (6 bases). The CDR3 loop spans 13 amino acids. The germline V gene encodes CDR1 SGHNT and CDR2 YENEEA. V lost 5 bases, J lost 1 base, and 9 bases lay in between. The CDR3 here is CASSLQGSYEQYF. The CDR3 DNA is TGTGCCAGCAGCCTGCAGGGGTCCTACGAGCAGTACTTC.

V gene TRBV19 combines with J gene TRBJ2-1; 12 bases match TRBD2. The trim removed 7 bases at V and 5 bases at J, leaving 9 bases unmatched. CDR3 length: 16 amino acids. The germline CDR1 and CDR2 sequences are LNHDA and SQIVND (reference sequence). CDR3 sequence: CASTLRTSGDHNEQFF. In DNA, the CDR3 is TGTGCCAGTACCCTCCGGACTAGCGGGGACCACAATGAGCAGTTCTTC.

CDR3 residues: CASSRAQREISYEQYF. The CDR3 nucleotides are TGTGCCAGCAGTCGAGCCCAGCGGGAGATCTCCTACGAGCAGTACTTC. This chain uses TRBV11-2 with TRBJ2-7, with 8 nucleotides matching TRBD2. Losses at the gene ends were 6 bases for V and 0 bases for J; bases not matched to a gene: 10. There are 16 residues in the CDR3. Germline CDR1 SGHAT, CDR2 FQNNGV.

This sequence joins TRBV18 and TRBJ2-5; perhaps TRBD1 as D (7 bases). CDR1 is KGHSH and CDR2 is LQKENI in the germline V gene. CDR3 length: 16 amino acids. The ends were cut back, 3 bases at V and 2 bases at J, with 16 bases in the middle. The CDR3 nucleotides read TGTGCCAGCTCACCCCTGGGGGCAGGGGGGCAAGAGACCCAGTACTTC. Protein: CASSPLGAGGQETQYF. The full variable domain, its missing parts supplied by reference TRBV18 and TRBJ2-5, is NAGVMQNPRHLVRRRGQEARLRCSPMKGHSHVYWYRQLPEEGLKFMVYLQKENIIDESGMPKERFSAEFPKEGPSILRIQQVVRGDSAAYFCASSPLGAGGQETQYFGPGTRLLVL.

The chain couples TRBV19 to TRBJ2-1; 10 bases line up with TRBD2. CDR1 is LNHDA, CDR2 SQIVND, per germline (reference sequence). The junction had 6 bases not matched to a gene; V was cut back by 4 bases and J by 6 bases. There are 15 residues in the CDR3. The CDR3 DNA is TGTGCCAGTAGTACCTCTAGCGGGAGTGTCAATGAGCAGTTCTTC. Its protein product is CASSTSSGSVNEQFF.

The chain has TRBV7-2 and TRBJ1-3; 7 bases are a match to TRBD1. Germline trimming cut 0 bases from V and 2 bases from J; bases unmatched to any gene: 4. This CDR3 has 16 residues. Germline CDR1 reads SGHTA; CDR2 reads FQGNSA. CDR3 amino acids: CASSLASQGAGNTIYF. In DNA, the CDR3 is TGTGCCAGCAGCTTAGCATCCCAGGGGGCTGGAAACACCATATATTTT.

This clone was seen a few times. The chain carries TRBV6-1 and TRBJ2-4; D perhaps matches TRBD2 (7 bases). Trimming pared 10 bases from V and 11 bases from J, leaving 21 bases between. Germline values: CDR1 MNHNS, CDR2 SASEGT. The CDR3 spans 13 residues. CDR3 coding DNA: TGTGCCACTTTTCCGGGCGGAGGGGGGGTTCAGTACTTC. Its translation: CATFPGGGGVQYF.

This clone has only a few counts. Here the CDR3 reads CAWSAGTSGNEQFF. The CDR3 DNA reads TGTGCCTGGAGTGCCGGGACTAGCGGCAATGAGCAGTTCTTC. The V and J genes are TRBV30 and TRBJ2-1, with 11 bases lining up with TRBD2. J gave up 6 bases and V 1 base, and 2 bases lay outside the gene matches. Germline V CDR1 and CDR2: GTSNPN, SVGIG (reference sequence). This CDR3 spans 14 amino acids.

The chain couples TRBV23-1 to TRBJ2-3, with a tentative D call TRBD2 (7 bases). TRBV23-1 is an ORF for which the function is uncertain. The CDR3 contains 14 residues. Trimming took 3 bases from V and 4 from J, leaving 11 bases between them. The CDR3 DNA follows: TGCGCCAGCAGTCACGGGGGGACACCAGATACGCAGTATTTT. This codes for CASSHGGTPDTQYF.

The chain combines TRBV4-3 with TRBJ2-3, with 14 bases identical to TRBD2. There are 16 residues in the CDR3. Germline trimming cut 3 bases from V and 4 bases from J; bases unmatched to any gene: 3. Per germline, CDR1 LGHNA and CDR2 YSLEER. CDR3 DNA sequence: TGCGCCAGCAGCCAGACTAGCGGGGGGGGATCAGATACGCAGTATTTT. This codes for CASSQTSGGGSDTQYF.

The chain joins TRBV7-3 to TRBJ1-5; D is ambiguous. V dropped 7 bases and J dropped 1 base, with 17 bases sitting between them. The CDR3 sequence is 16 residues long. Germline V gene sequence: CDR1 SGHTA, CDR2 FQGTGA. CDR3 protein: CASNGDRSPSNQPQHF. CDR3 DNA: TGTGCCAGCAACGGGGATCGTTCACCGAGCAATCAGCCCCAGCATTTT.

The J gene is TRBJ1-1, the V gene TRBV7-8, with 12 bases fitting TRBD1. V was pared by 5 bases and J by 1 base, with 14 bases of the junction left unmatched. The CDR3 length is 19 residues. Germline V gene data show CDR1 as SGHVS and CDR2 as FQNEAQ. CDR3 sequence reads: CASSLRDRGRGFPNTEAFF. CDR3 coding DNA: TGTGCCAGCAGCCTCCGGGACAGGGGGCGCGGCTTCCCGAACACTGAAGCTTTCTTT.